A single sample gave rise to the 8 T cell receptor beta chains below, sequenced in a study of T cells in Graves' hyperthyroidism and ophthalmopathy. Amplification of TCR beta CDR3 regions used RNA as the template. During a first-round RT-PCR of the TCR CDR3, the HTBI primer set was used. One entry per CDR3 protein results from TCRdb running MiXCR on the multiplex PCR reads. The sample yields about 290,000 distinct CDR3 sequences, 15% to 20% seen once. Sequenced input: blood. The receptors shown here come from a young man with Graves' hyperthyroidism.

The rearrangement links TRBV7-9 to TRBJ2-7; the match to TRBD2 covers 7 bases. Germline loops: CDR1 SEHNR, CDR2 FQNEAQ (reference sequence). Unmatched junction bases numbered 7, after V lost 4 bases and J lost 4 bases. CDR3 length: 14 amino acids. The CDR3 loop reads CASSYLASGYEQYF. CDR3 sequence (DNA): TGTGCCAGCAGCTACCTTGCTAGCGGTTACGAGCAGTACTTC.

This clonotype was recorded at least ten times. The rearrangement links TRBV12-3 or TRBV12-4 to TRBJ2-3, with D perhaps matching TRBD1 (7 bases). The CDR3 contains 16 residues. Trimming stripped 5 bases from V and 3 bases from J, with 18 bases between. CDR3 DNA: TGTGCCAGCAGTCTACCGGGGGACAGTCCTACAGATACGCAGTATTTT. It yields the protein CASSLPGDSPTDTQYF.

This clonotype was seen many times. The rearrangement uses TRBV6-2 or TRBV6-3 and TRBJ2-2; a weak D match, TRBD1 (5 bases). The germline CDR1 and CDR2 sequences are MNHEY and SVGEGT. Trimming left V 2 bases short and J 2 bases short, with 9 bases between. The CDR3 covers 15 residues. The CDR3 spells CASSYGAANTGELFF. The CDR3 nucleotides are TGTGCCAGCAGTTACGGGGCGGCCAACACCGGGGAGCTGTTTTTT.

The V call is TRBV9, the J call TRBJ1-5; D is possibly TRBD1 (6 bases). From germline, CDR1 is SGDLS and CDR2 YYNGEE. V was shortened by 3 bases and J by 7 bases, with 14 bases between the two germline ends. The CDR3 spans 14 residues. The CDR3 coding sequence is TGTGCCAGCAGCGCAGACCCAGGGGAACAGCCCCAGCATTTT. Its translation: CASSADPGEQPQHF.

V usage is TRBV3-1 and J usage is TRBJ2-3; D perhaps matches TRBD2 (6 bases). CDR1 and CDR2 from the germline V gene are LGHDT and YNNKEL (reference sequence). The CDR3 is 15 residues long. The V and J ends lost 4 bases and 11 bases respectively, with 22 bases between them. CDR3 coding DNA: TGTGCCAGCAGCCCCGCGGCCGGGGGTTCTATAAGGCAGTATTTT. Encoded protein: CASSPAAGGSIRQYF.

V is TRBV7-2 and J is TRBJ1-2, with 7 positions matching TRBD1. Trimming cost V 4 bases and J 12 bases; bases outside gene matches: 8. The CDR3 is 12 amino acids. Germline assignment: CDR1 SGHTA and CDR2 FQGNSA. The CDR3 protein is CASSSTRDRNTF. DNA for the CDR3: TGTGCCAGCAGCTCCACTCGGGACAGAAACACCTTC. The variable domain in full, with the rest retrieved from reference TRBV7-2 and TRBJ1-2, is GAGVSQSPSNKVTEKGKDVELRCDPISGHTALYWYRQSLGQGLEFLIYFQGNSAPDKSGLPSDRFSAERTGGSVSTLTIQRTQQEDSAVYLCASSSTRDRNTFGSGTRLTVV.

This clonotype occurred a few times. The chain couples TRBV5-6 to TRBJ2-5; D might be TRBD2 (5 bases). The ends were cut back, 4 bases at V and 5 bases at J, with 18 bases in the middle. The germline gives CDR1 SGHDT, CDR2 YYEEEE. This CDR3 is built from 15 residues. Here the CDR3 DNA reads TGTGCCAGCAGCGCGGACTCTCGGTTCCGGGAGACCCAGTACTTC. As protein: CASSADSRFRETQYF.

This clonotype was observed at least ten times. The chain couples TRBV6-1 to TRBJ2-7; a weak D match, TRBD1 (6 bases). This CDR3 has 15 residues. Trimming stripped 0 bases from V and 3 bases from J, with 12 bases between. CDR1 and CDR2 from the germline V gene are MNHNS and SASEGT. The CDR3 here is CASSEAGAGVYEQYF. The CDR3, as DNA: TGTGCCAGCAGTGAAGCAGGGGCAGGGGTCTACGAGCAGTACTTC.